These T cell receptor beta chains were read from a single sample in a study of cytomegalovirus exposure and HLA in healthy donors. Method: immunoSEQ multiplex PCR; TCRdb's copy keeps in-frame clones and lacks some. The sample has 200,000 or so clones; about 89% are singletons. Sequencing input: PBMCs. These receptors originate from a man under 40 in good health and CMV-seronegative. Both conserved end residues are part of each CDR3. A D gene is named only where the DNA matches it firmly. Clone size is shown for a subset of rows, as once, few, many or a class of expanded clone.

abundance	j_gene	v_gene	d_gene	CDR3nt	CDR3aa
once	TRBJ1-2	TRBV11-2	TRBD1	TGTGCCAGCAGCTTAACAGGGGTAAACTATGGCTACACCTTC	CASSLTGVNYGYTF
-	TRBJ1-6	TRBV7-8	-	TGTGCCAGCAGCTGGGGGGGGCCCAATTCACCCCTCCACTTT	CASSWGGPNSPLHF
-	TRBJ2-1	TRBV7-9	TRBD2	TGTGCCAGCAGGCCTGGACTAGCGGGGGGCTCCTACAATGAGCAGTTCTTC	CASRPGLAGGSYNEQFF
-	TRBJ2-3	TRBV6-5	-	TGTGCCAGCAGTCCACAGGGCCGCACAGATACGCAGTATTTT	CASSPQGRTDTQYF
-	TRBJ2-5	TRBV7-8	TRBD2	TGTGCCAGCAGCCATCTAGCGGGAGGGCTAGGAGAGACCCAGTACTTC	CASSHLAGGLGETQYF
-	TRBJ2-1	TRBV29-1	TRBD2	TGCAGCGTTGAAGATCACGGTAGCGGGACATCCAATGAGCAGTTCTTC	CSVEDHGSGTSNEQFF
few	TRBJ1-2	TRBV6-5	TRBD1	TGTGCCAGCAGTTACGCGGTGGACAGGGGGCCGTATGGCTACACCTTC	CASSYAVDRGPYGYTF
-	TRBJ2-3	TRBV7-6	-	TGTGCCAGCATTAAGGGGCCCCTTGGGACAGATACGCAGTATTTT	CASIKGPLGTDTQYF
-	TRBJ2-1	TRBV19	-	TGTGCCAGTTACGACAGTGGATCCTACAATGAGCAGTTCTTC	CASYDSGSYNEQFF
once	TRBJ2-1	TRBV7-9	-	TGTGCCAGCAGCTTATACTACAATGAGCAGTTCTTC	CASSLYYNEQFF
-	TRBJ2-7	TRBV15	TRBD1	TGTGCCACCAGCAGAGACGGACAGGGAGGCCGGTACGAGCAGTACTTC	CATSRDGQGGRYEQYF
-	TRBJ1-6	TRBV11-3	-	TGTGCCAGCAGCTTAGCGGGGGTTAATTCACCCCTCCACTTT	CASSLAGVNSPLHF
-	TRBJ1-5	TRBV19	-	TGTGCCAGTAGTATCCGAGGGAGCCTAGGGCAGCCCCAGCATTTT	CASSIRGSLGQPQHF
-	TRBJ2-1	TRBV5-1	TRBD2	TGCGCCAGCATAGGGGAGGGACTAGCGGGAGGGCCGTCCTACAATGAGCAGTTCTTC	CASIGEGLAGGPSYNEQFF
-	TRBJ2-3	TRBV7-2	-	TGTGCCAGCAGCCCCCGTTGGGAGTATGTAGGAGCAGATACGCAGTATTTT	CASSPRWEYVGADTQYF
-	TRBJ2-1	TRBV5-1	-	TGCGCCAGCAGCTTGGCCGGGGTCTCCTACAATGAGCAGTTCTTC	CASSLAGVSYNEQFF
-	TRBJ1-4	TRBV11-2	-	TGTGCCAGCAGCGAAATGATGGCAGGCGTGACATCCTTT	CASSEMMAGVTSF
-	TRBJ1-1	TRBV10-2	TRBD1	TGCGCCAGCAGGGGCGGAGGGGGCTCGGGATCTGAAGCTTTCTTT	CASRGGGGSGSEAFF
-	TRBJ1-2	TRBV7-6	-	TGTGCCAGCAGCGGATACAGGGCTACGAGAGCTGGCTACACCTTC	CASSGYRATRAGYTF
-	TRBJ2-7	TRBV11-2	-	TGTGCCAGCAGCTTAACGCATCTAGCCTACGAGCAGTACTTC	CASSLTHLAYEQYF
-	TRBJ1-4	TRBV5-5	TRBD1	TGTGCCAGCAGCCTGGGGACAGTTAATGAAAAACTGTTTTTT	CASSLGTVNEKLFF
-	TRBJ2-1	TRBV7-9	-	TGTGCCAGCAGCTTAGTGGGGCCCCGTCCCTACAATGAGCAGTTCTTC	CASSLVGPRPYNEQFF
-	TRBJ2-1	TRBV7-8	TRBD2	TGTGCCAGCAGCCTCGGTAGTAGCGGGTACAATGAGCAGTTCTTC	CASSLGSSGYNEQFF
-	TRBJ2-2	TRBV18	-	TGTGCCAGCTCACCAGAACCACAGTTTACCGGGGAGCTGTTTTTT	CASSPEPQFTGELFF
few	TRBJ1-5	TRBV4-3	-	TGCGCCAGCAGCCAAGATAGGGGTCAGCCCCAGCATTTT	CASSQDRGQPQHF
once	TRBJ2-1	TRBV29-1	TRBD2	TGCAGCGTTGCCGGGACTAGCGTCGGGGGCGAGCAGTTCTTC	CSVAGTSVGGEQFF
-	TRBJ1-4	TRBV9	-	TGTGCCAGCAGCGTAGTAAAGGGGTTAGTTGAAAAACTGTTTTTT	CASSVVKGLVEKLFF
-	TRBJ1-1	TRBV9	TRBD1	TGTGCCAGCAGCGCAACAGGGGGGTGGATGAACACTGAAGCTTTCTTT	CASSATGGWMNTEAFF
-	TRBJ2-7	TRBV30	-	TGTGCCTGGAGCCACGACAGCCGCGCCTACGAGCAGTACTTC	CAWSHDSRAYEQYF
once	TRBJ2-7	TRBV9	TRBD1	TGTGCCAGCAGTGCCAGACAGGGCTCCTACGAGCAGTACTTC	CASSARQGSYEQYF
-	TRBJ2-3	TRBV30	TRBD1	TGTGCCTGGAGGAAACAGGGGCATACGCAGTATTTT	CAWRKQGHTQYF
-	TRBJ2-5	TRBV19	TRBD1	TGTGCCAGTACTGGACAGGGGGAGACCCAGTACTTC	CASTGQGETQYF
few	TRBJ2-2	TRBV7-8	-	TGTGCCAGCAGCTCCATCCGGACAGACGCGAACACCGGGGAGCTGTTTTTT	CASSSIRTDANTGELFF
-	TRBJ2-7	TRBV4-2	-	TGTGCCAGCAGCCAAGTTGTCGCCTACTACGAGCAGTACTTC	CASSQVVAYYEQYF
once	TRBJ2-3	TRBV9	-	TGTGCCAGCAGCGAAGGGGTCTTGACAGATACGCAGTATTTT	CASSEGVLTDTQYF